Detailed here is one TCR beta chain. What it recognizes is unknown. The CDR3 loop spans 14 amino acids. The V gene's germline CDR1 is SEHNR and CDR2 FQNEAQ (reference sequence). V lost 3 bases and J 5 bases, leaving 13 bases between the germline ends. These data are taken from a study of Graves' ophthalmopathy and Graves' hyperthyroidism. Study context: Researchers classed hyperthyroidism as stable given no ophthalmopathy within 18 months of follow-up. Findings and caveats of the study: Ophthalmopathy progression prediction by the model yielded a sensitivity of more than 60% and a specificity of approximately 77%.

Amplified material comprised TCR beta CDR3 regions derived from RNA transcripts. In the first round, RT-PCR was carried out with HTBI primers, and a multiplex PCR formed the second round. TCRdb reprocessed the multiplex PCR reads via MiXCR and lists one record per CDR3 protein. The table has over a million distinct CDR3 sequences, around a third seen once. The clonotype comes from an adult man with Graves' hyperthyroidism. Sequencing was carried out using peripheral blood or thyroid tissue (not recorded which). The rearrangement joins TRBV7-9 to TRBJ1-2, with a weak D call TRBD1 (5 bases). The CDR3 loop is CASSLGTPIYGYTF. The CDR3 DNA follows: TGTGCCAGCAGCTTGGGGACTCCGATTTATGGCTACACCTTC.